This record concerns one TCR beta chain sequence. Its antigen is undetermined. Treatment specified: over 15 received Ad26.COV2.S at low or high dose, single or two shots; about 5 received placebo; per-sample allocation not given. All samples were drawn on day 63, counting from the first vaccine or placebo injection. A Boston donor was an adult aged 18-55 years. The vaccine delivered Wuhan-strain SARS-CoV-2 spike through an Ad26 vector. The V segment lost 3 bases and the J segment 3 bases; nucleotides outside the gene matches: 6. The V gene's germline CDR1 is LGHDT and CDR2 YNNKEL (reference sequence). The CDR3 is 16 amino acids. The repertoire was sequenced with immunoSEQ multiplex PCR; TCRdb's copy has only in-frame clones and lacks some. The data show around 370,000 clones, with about 85% seen just once and about 3.3% held by the top ten. The data derive from a study of Ad26.COV2.S vaccination and SARS-CoV-2 variants. Study conclusions and caveats: With respect to non-spike TCR breadth, vaccine and placebo recipients were similar. The TCR breadth and depth analyses may have understated or missed part of the total T cell responses.

The clonotype originates from a person between 18 and 65 years old who received the Ad26.COV2.S COVID-19 vaccine or a placebo. The chain couples TRBV3-1 (or the pseudogene TRBV3-2) to TRBJ2-1, with 9 positions matching TRBD2. The specimen was peripheral blood, collected in a trial of Ad26.COV2.S vaccine versus placebo. The CDR3, as DNA: TGTGCCAGCAGCCACCGACTAGCGGAAATCTACAATGAGCAGTTCTTC. Protein product: CASSHRLAEIYNEQFF.